The 30 T cell receptor beta chains in this list originate from one sample, sequenced in a study of metastatic and nonmetastatic thyroid tumors. Every patient underwent thyroid surgery untreated. TCRdb re-analyzed the PCR reads using MiXCR. In the table there are tens of thousands of clones, about 16% of which are singletons. Sequenced material: blood. These receptors came from a male donor with papillary thyroid cancer or a benign thyroid nodule (not recorded which). Some clones in this sample may be carry-over from other donors' samples.

This clone was detected ten times or more. The chain couples TRBV2 to TRBJ1-2, with 9 bases aligning to TRBD1. The junction had 6 bases not matched to a gene; V was cut back by 1 base and J by 9 bases. CDR3 size: 14 residues. Germline-derived CDR1 and CDR2 are SNHLY and FYNNEI. The CDR3 nucleotides read TGTGCCAGCAGTGAAGAAGGGGACAGGGCAAGCTACACCTTC. Residues: CASSEEGDRASYTF. Based on the CDR3 plus reference TRBV2 and TRBJ1-2, the full variable domain is EPEVTQTPSHQVTQMGQEVILRCVPISNHLYFYWYRQILGQKVEFLVSFYNNEISEKSEIFDDQFSVERPDGSNFTLKIRSTKLEDSAMYFCASSEEGDRASYTFGSGTRLTVV.

On this clone itself: The junction differs from germline at one of its ends, possibly a read error. The genes are TRBV7-9 and TRBJ2-5; TRBD1 aligns across 7 bases. The CDR3 spans 15 residues. In germline, CDR1 is SEHNR, CDR2 FQNEAQ (reference sequence). For the CDR3, the DNA is TGTGCCAGCAGCTTGGTAACGACAGGGCAAGATACCCATTACTTC. Amino acid sequence: CASSLVTTGQDTHYF.

This clone was found a few times. This sequence joins TRBV19 and TRBJ1-2; D is uncertain. Trimming pared 10 bases from V and 2 bases from J, leaving 17 bases between. The CDR3 consists of 14 residues. The germline gives CDR1 LNHDA, CDR2 SQIVND (reference sequence). CDR3 DNA sequence: TGTGCCACCCTGACCCGGCGGGAGAACTATGGCTACACCTTC. This codes for CATLTRRENYGYTF.

This clone was seen many times. CDR3 nucleotides: TGCGCCAGTCGCCAAAGGGGGGACGAAAAACTGTTTTTT. It encodes CASRQRGDEKLFF. The V call is TRBV4-1, the J call TRBJ1-4; D may be TRBD1 (6 bases). The CDR3 totals 13 residues. V was shortened by 9 bases and J by 8 bases, with 16 bases between the two germline ends. Germline assignment: CDR1 MGHRA and CDR2 YSYEKL.

The table lists this clone with many counts. Other nucleotide sequences from this sample produce the same CDR3. The chain uses TRBV7-6 and TRBJ1-3; D gene ambiguous. Germline V gene sequence: CDR1 SGHVS, CDR2 FNYEAQ. V lost 3 bases, J lost 4 bases, and 10 bases lay in between. The CDR3 loop spans 14 amino acids. The DNA of the CDR3 is TGTGCCAGCAGCTTTGAGGCAGTGGGAAACACCATATATTTT. It yields the protein CASSFEAVGNTIYF. Together with reference TRBV7-6 and TRBJ1-3, the CDR3 gives the full variable domain: GAGVSQSPRYKVTKRGQDVALRCDPISGHVSLYWYRQALGQGPEFLTYFNYEAQQDKSGLPNDRFSAERPEGSISTLTIQRTEQRDSAMYRCASSFEAVGNTIYFGEGSWLTVV.

The chain carries TRBV30 and TRBJ1-5, with TRBD1 as a possible D gene (6 bases). V was pared by 2 bases and J by 3 bases, with 23 bases between. The CDR3 consists of 18 residues. From germline, CDR1 is GTSNPN and CDR2 SVGIG (reference sequence). The CDR3 loop reads CAWSYWTYDRYINQPQHF. Written as DNA, the CDR3 is TGTGCCTGGAGTTATTGGACATACGACAGGTATATCAATCAGCCCCAGCATTTT.

This rearrangement joins TRBV28 to TRBJ2-7; D not resolved. Per the germline V gene, CDR1 is MDHEN and CDR2 is SYDVKM. This CDR3 spans 13 amino acids. V was pared by 7 bases and J by 1 base, with 11 bases between. The CDR3 DNA reads as TGTGCCAGCAAGTTCCCCCGGTCCTACGAGCAGTACTTC. Amino acid sequence: CASKFPRSYEQYF.

The CDR3 nucleotides read TGCAGTGCTAGGGGTAGCGGGGGCCAAGAGACCCAGTACTTC. Translating gives CSARGSGGQETQYF. The V and J genes are TRBV20-1 and TRBJ2-5, with 9 bases identical to TRBD2. V shed 3 bases and J 1 base; nucleotides not matched to a gene: 3. Germline V CDR1 and CDR2: DFQATT, SNEGSKA (reference sequence). This CDR3 comprises 14 residues.

This clone was counted ten times or more. The rearrangement links TRBV19 to TRBJ1-5; TRBD1 agrees at 7 bases. Unmatched junction bases numbered 4, after V lost 6 bases and J lost 5 bases. The CDR3 is 13 amino acids. Germline values: CDR1 LNHDA, CDR2 SQIVND (reference sequence). The CDR3 DNA reads as TGTGCCAGTAGCGGACAGGCCTATCAGCCCCAGCATTTT. It encodes CASSGQAYQPQHF.

There are many counts of this clone. J is TRBJ1-1 and V is TRBV7-2, with 7 bases aligning to TRBD1. The germline V gene encodes CDR1 SGHTA and CDR2 FQGNSA. J gave up 11 bases and V 1 base, and 7 bases lay outside the gene matches. The CDR3 loop spans 13 amino acids. The CDR3 here is CASSLEGQHIAFF. DNA for the CDR3: TGTGCCAGCAGCTTAGAGGGACAGCATATCGCTTTCTTT.

The chain joins TRBV30 to TRBJ1-1; weak D call: TRBD1 (6 bases). The CDR3 runs 13 residues. Trimming cost V 3 bases and J 5 bases, with 13 bases left between them. Germline lookup yields CDR1 GTSNPN and CDR2 SVGIG (reference sequence). CDR3 nucleotide sequence: TGTGCCTGGAGGCGGGGGGCCGTGACTGAAGCTTTCTTT. Amino acids: CAWRRGAVTEAFF.

This clone was found many times. This chain uses TRBV11-2 with TRBJ2-1; 7 bases are a match to TRBD2. Germline V gene data show CDR1 as SGHAT and CDR2 as FQNNGV. J was trimmed by 8 bases and V by 4 bases; bases with no gene match: 8. The CDR3 is 14 amino acids. The CDR3 reads CASSSPWGGDEQFF. The DNA of the CDR3 is TGTGCCAGCAGCTCCCCGTGGGGAGGGGATGAGCAGTTCTTC.

Comments on this clone: This may come from a read error, since a much larger clone is one base off. At the DNA level, this CDR3 is encoded by other sequences in the same sample as well. The rearrangement links TRBV5-6 to TRBJ2-3; tentatively, D is TRBD2 (5 bases). Trimming took 4 bases from V and 2 from J, leaving 14 bases between them. Germline V lookup: CDR1 SGHDT, CDR2 YYEEEE. CDR3 length equals 15 residues. CDR3 amino acids: CASSGEGYYTDTQYF. The CDR3 nucleotides read TGTGCCAGCAGCGGAGAGGGATACTACACAGATACGCAGTATTTT.

This clone was counted between two and nine times. An end of the junction differs from the germline gene, which may be a read error. The V call is TRBV6-1, the J call TRBJ2-7, with D hard to call. Germline CDR1 and CDR2: MNHNS and SASEGT. This CDR3 has 14 residues. The chain's CDR3 is CARNLDQSSYERYF. CDR3 DNA sequence: TGTGCCAGAAACCTGGACCAAAGCTCCTACGAGCGGTACTTC.

As regards this clone: A read error may explain this, as a much larger clone is one base away. The V call is TRBV24-1, the J call TRBJ2-3, with D unclear. The CDR3 length is 16 residues. Trimming stripped 5 bases from V and 0 bases from J, with 14 bases between. Looked up from germline, CDR1 is KGHDR and CDR2 is SFDVKD. The CDR3: CATSASGDWSTDTQYF. The CDR3 nucleotides read TGTGCCACCAGTGCCTCAGGCGACTGGAGCACAGATACGCAGTATTTT.

This clone has only a few counts. The gene calls are TRBV4-1 and TRBJ2-5; D might be TRBD2 (7 bases). CDR1 and CDR2 (germline): MGHRA, YSYEKL. V gave up 0 bases and J gave up 5 bases, with 25 bases separating them. CDR3 length: 19 amino acids. CDR3: CASSQDRGTTRKGGETQYF. In DNA, the CDR3 is TGCGCCAGCAGCCAAGATCGGGGGACTACCCGTAAAGGGGGGGAGACCCAGTACTTC.

This clone was observed a few times. V and J are TRBV6-2 or TRBV6-3 and TRBJ1-2; possible D gene TRBD1, 5 bases. This CDR3 contains 17 residues. V lost 0 bases, J lost 1 base, and 15 bases lay in between. Looked up from germline, CDR1 is MNHEY and CDR2 is SVGEGT. CDR3 in amino acids: CASSYSLTRGFNYGYTF. As DNA, the CDR3 is TGTGCCAGCAGTTACTCTCTCACGAGGGGATTTAACTATGGCTACACCTTC.

This clone was observed many times. This sequence joins TRBV4-1 and TRBJ2-1; perhaps D is TRBD1 or TRBD2 (6 bases each). This CDR3 is built from 17 residues. Trimming took 0 bases from V and 2 from J, leaving 14 bases between them. Germline CDR1 MGHRA, CDR2 YSYEKL. CDR3 sequence: CASSQDYGGPPYNEQFF. The DNA of the CDR3 is TGCGCCAGCAGCCAAGATTACGGGGGCCCACCCTACAATGAGCAGTTCTTC.

The sample holds many counts of this clone. V is TRBV28 and J is TRBJ2-7; 9 nucleotides match TRBD1. After removal of 4 bases from V and 4 bases from J, the junction contained 2 bases not matched to a gene. Germline lookup yields CDR1 MDHEN and CDR2 SYDVKM. This CDR3 is built from 13 residues. The CDR3 DNA sequence: TGTGCCAGCAGTTCCGGACAGGGGTACGAGCAGTACTTC. It yields the protein CASSSGQGYEQYF.

This clone was found many times. The V and J genes are TRBV15 and TRBJ2-1, with TRBD1 identical over 7 bases. The V gene end was trimmed by 8 bases and the J gene end by 0 bases; junction bases not matched to a gene: 7. The CDR3 totals 15 residues. CDR1 and CDR2 (germline): LNHNV, YYDKDF (reference sequence). The CDR3 sequence is CATAGRGRSYNEQFF. The CDR3 DNA reads as TGTGCCACCGCGGGTAGGGGGCGCTCCTACAATGAGCAGTTCTTC.

This clone was seen ten or more times. V usage is TRBV9 and J usage is TRBJ2-3; possibly TRBD2 for D (5 bases). The germline gives CDR1 SGDLS, CDR2 YYNGEE. The length of the CDR3 is 14 residues. V dropped 0 bases and J dropped 1 base, with 6 bases sitting between them. The CDR3 coding sequence is TGTGCCAGCAGCGTAGTCGGGGGCACAGATACGCAGTATTTT. Protein product: CASSVVGGTDTQYF. The full variable domain, its missing parts supplied by reference TRBV9 and TRBJ2-3, is DSGVTQTPKHLITATGQRVTLRCSPRSGDLSVYWYQQSLDQGLQFLIQYYNGEERAKGNILERFSAQQFPDLHSELNLSSLELGDSALYFCASSVVGGTDTQYFGPGTRLTVL.

At least ten counts were recorded for this clone. The J gene is TRBJ2-1, the V gene TRBV12-3 or TRBV12-4; 10 positions match TRBD2. The CDR3 is 14 residues long. The trim removed 3 bases at V and 10 bases at J, leaving 6 bases unmatched. CDR3 loop: CASSFQRGGWEQFF. Written as DNA, the CDR3 is TGTGCCAGCAGTTTTCAGCGGGGGGGCTGGGAGCAGTTCTTC.

As regards this clone: One end of the junction is discordant with germline, which a read error may explain. The chain has TRBV6-1 and TRBJ1-2; 10 bases fit TRBD1. CDR1 is MNHNS, CDR2 SASEGT, per germline. CDR3 size: 16 residues. CDR3 nucleotide sequence: TGTGCCAACAGTAAGTGGGACAGGGGTAGCAACTATGGATACACCTTC. Protein sequence: CANSKWDRGSNYGYTF.

This clone has at least ten counts. DNA of the CDR3: TGTGCCAGCAGTCAATCCTCGGAGGGGGGCGAGCAGTACTTC. It specifies CASSQSSEGGEQYF. This chain connects TRBV6-2 or TRBV6-3 to TRBJ2-7; D assignment may be TRBD1 or TRBD2 (6 bases each). Deletions cut 5 bases from V and 6 bases from J, with 17 bases between. This CDR3 region has 14 residues. Looked up from germline, CDR1 is MNHEY and CDR2 is SVGEGT.

This clone was counted ten times or more. The chain recombines TRBV19 with TRBJ2-3, with D uncertain. Between the trimmed V and J ends, which lost 4 bases and 2 bases, there was a span of 16 bases. The length of the CDR3 is 16 residues. Germline V gene sequence: CDR1 LNHDA, CDR2 SQIVND (reference sequence). The CDR3, as DNA: TGTGCCAGTAGTACATTGACGGATACCCTCACAGATACGCAGTATTTT. Translation: CASSTLTDTLTDTQYF.

About this clone: This may stem from a read error, because a much larger clone lies one nucleotide away. The rearrangement uses TRBV7-9 and TRBJ1-1; D uncertain. The CDR3 contains 14 residues. Germline values: CDR1 SEHNR, CDR2 FQNEAQ (reference sequence). V was cut by 3 bases and J by 7 bases, with 15 bases left in between. This chain's CDR3 is CASSFLEWAYEAFF. In nucleotides, the CDR3 is TGTGCCAGCAGCTTTCTGGAATGGGCCTATGAAGCTTTCTTT. Based on the CDR3 plus reference TRBV7-9 and TRBJ1-1, the full variable domain is DTGVSQNPRHKITKRGQNVTFRCDPISEHNRLYWYRQTLGQGPEFLTYFQNEAQLEKSRLLSDRFSAERPKGSFSTLEIQRTEQGDSAMYLCASSFLEWAYEAFFGQGTRLTVV.

This clone was observed a handful of times. A much larger clone lies one base from this, so it may be a read error. This sample also contains other DNA sequences that code for the same CDR3. This chain joins TRBV15 and TRBJ2-3; D remains unclear. The CDR3 is made up of 14 amino acids. Trimming cost V 2 bases and J 6 bases, with 12 bases left between them. Germline V CDR1 and CDR2: LNHNV, YYDKDF (reference sequence). In DNA form, the CDR3 reads TGTGCCACCAGCAGACAGATCCAGTCTGATACGCAGTATTTT. Translated: CATSRQIQSDTQYF.

About this clone: Mismatch with germline at one junction end may stem from a read error. This chain uses TRBV28 with TRBJ2-2, with TRBD2 matching 7 bases. Germline-derived CDR1 and CDR2 are MDHEN and SYDVKM. The CDR3 has 16 amino acids. The CDR3 nucleotides are TGTGCCAGCAGTGTATGGACGGGGGGATCGACCGGGGAGCTGTTTTTT. It yields the protein CASSVWTGGSTGELFF.

As concerns this clone: At one end the junction does not follow the germline gene, possibly because of a read error. The chain carries TRBV27 and TRBJ2-3, with no clear D. This CDR3 is built from 13 residues. The germline V gene has CDR1 MNHEY and CDR2 SMNVEV (reference sequence). The CDR3 DNA reads TGTGCCAGCAGTTTACGGTACACATATACGCAGTATTTT. It yields the protein CASSLRYTYTQYF.

Details on this clone: This may be a read error: a much more frequent sequence differs by one nucleotide. V gene TRBV20-1 combines with J gene TRBJ2-3; no clear D gene. Germline V gives CDR1 DFQATT, CDR2 SNEGSKA (reference sequence). This CDR3 comprises 12 residues. V lost 6 bases and J 2 bases, leaving 9 bases between the germline ends. The CDR3, as DNA: TGCAGTGCGCGAGTACCCACAGATACGCAGTATTTT. Its protein product is CSARVPTDTQYF.